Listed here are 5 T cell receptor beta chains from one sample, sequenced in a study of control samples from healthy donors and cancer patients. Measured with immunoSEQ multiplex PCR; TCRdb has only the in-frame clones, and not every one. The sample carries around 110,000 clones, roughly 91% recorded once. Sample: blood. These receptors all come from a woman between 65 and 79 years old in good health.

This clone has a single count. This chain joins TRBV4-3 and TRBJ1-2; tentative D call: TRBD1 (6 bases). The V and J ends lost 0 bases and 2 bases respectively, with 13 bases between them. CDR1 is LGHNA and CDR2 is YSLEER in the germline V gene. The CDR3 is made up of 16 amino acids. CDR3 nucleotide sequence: TGCGCCAGCAGCCAAGAGGACGGGGGGCGAAACTATGGCTACACCTTC. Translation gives CASSQEDGGRNYGYTF.

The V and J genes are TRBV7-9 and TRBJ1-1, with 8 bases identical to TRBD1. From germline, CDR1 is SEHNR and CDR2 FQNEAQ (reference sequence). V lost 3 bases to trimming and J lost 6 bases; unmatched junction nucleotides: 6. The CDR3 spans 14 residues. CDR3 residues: CASSFEGQGAEAFF. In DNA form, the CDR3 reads TGTGCCAGCAGCTTTGAAGGACAGGGAGCTGAAGCTTTCTTT.

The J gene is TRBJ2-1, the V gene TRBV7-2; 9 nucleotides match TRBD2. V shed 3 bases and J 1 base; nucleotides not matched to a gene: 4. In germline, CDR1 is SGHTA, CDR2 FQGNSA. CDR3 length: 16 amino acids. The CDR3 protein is CASSFGGGGSYNEQFF. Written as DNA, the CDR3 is TGTGCCAGCAGCTTCGGCGGGGGGGGATCCTACAATGAGCAGTTCTTC.

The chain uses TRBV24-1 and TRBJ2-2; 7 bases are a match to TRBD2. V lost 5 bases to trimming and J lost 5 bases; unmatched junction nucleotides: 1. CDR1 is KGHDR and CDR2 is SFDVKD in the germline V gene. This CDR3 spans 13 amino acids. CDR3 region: CATSAGGTGELFF. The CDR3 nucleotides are TGTGCCACCAGTGCCGGGGGGACCGGGGAGCTGTTTTTT.

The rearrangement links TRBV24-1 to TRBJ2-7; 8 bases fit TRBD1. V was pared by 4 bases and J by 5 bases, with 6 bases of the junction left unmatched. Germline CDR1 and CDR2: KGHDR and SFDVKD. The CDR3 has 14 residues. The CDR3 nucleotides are TGTGCCACCAGTGACACCGGACAGGGCCACGAGCAGTACTTC. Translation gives CATSDTGQGHEQYF.